What follows are 6 T cell receptor beta chains derived from one specimen sequenced in a study of beta chain features in type 1 diabetes. Reverse transcribing all isolated RNA meant expressed TCRB transcripts were sequenced. Assay: immunoSEQ multiplex PCR; the TCRdb copy retains only in-frame clones and omits some. The table has just over 450,000 clones, 30% seen once; the top ten hold about 0.065%. The sequenced sample consisted of naive CD4+ T cells from blood. These receptors were obtained from a man younger than 35 in good health.

For this clone: Other nucleotide sequences in the sample specify the same CDR3. The chain recombines TRBV30 with TRBJ2-7; D is unclear. The CDR3 loop spans 12 amino acids. Trimming stripped 1 base from V and 6 bases from J, with 10 bases between. The V gene's germline CDR1 is GTSNPN and CDR2 SVGIG (reference sequence). The CDR3 loop reads CAWSGSGGEQYF. Here the CDR3 DNA reads TGTGCCTGGAGTGGTTCCGGCGGCGAGCAGTACTTC.

This chain connects TRBV7-3 to TRBJ2-1, with D perhaps being TRBD1 or TRBD2 (5 bases each). The germline V and J ends were trimmed by 5 bases and 10 bases, with 18 bases remaining between them. Germline CDR1 and CDR2: SGHTA and FQGTGA. This CDR3 has 14 amino acids. Here the CDR3 reads CASSIHGTAGEQFF. DNA of the CDR3: TGTGCCAGCAGCATACACGGGACGGCGGGCGAGCAGTTCTTC. The full variable domain, its missing parts supplied by reference TRBV7-3 and TRBJ2-1, is GAGVSQTPSNKVTEKGKYVELRCDPISGHTALYWYRQSLGQGPEFLIYFQGTGAADDSGLPNDRFFAVRPEGSVSTLKIQRTERGDSAVYLCASSIHGTAGEQFFGPGTRLTVL.

This clone was counted between two and nine times. The chain combines TRBV5-6 with TRBJ2-5; D is ambiguous. From germline, CDR1 is SGHDT and CDR2 YYEEEE. V was shortened by 0 bases and J by 1 base, with 4 bases between the two germline ends. The CDR3 totals 13 residues. CDR3: CASSLDSQETQYF. The CDR3 DNA reads TGTGCCAGCAGCTTGGACAGCCAAGAGACCCAGTACTTC.

This clone appeared a few times. The genes are TRBV5-6 and TRBJ1-2; D remains unclear. V was pared by 1 base and J by 6 bases, with 4 bases between. CDR3 size: 11 residues. Germline CDR1 is SGHDT and CDR2 is YYEEEE. The CDR3 coding sequence is TGTGCCAGCAGCTTGCTTGATGGCTACACCTTC. It specifies CASSLLDGYTF.

The rearrangement links TRBV9 to TRBJ2-7, with 7 bases matching TRBD2. The V and J ends lost 0 bases and 4 bases, in that order; junction bases with no gene match: 4. Germline-derived CDR1 and CDR2 are SGDLS and YYNGEE. The CDR3 loop spans 14 amino acids. This CDR3 is CASSVGGSRYEQYF. CDR3 in DNA: TGTGCCAGCAGCGTAGGCGGGAGCAGGTACGAGCAGTACTTC.

Here the CDR3 DNA reads TGTGCCAGCAGCTCTGGACAGGTGGAGACCCAGTACTTC. This translates into CASSSGQVETQYF. This rearrangement joins TRBV7-3 to TRBJ2-5; 7 nucleotides match TRBD1. The ends lost 4 bases at V and 5 bases at J; junction bases unmatched: 4. The CDR3 contains 13 residues. Germline CDR1 is SGHTA and CDR2 is FQGTGA.